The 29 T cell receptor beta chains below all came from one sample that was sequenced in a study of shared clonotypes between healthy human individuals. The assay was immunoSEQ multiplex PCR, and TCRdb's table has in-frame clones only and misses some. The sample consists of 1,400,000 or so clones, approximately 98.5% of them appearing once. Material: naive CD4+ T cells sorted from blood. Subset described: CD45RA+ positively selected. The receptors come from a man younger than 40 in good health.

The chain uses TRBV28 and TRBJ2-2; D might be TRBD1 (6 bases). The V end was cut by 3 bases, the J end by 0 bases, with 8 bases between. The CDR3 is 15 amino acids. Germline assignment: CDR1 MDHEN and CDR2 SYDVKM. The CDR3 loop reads CASSFGQTNTGELFF. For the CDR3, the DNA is TGTGCCAGCAGTTTTGGACAGACGAACACCGGGGAGCTGTTTTTT.

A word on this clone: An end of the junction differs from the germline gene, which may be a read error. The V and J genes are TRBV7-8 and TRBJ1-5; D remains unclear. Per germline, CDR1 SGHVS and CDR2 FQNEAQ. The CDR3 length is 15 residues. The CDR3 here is CASSLNRVGNQPQHF. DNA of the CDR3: TGTGCCAGCAGCTTAAACCGGGTAGGCAATCAACCCCAGCATTTT.

CDR3 nucleotide sequence: TGCAGCGTTGAAGTGGGGATTAATGAAAAACTGTTTTTT. Translated: CSVEVGINEKLFF. This chain joins TRBV29-1 and TRBJ1-4, with D uncertain. This CDR3 contains 13 residues. The V end was cut by 1 base, the J end by 4 bases, with 7 bases between. CDR1 and CDR2 from the germline V gene are SQVTM and ANQGSEA.

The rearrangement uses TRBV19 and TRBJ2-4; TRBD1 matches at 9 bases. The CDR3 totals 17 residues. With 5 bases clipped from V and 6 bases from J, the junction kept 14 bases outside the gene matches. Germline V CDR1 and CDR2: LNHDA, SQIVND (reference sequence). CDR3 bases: TGTGCCAGTAGTCCAGGGACAGGGAGTCCAGGGCTAAACATTCAGTACTTC. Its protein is CASSPGTGSPGLNIQYF.

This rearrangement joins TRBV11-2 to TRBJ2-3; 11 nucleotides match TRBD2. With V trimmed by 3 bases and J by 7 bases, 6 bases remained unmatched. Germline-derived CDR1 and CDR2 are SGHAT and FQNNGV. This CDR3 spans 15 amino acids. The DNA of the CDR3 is TGTGCCAGCAGCTTTACTAGCGGGAGTATCTATACGCAGTATTTT. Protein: CASSFTSGSIYTQYF.

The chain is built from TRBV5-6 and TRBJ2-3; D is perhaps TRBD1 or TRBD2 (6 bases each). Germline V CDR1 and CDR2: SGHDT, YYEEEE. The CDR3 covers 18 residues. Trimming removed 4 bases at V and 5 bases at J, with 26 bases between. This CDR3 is CASSGRGAGLTLIDTQYF. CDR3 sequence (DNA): TGTGCCAGCAGCGGAAGGGGGGCCGGACTCACCTTGATAGATACGCAGTATTTT.

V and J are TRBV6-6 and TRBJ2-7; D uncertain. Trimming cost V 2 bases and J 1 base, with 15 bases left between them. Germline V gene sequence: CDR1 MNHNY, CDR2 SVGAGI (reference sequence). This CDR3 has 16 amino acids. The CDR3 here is CASSYPTQYQSYEQYF. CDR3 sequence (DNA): TGTGCCAGCAGTTACCCAACCCAATATCAATCCTACGAGCAGTACTTC.

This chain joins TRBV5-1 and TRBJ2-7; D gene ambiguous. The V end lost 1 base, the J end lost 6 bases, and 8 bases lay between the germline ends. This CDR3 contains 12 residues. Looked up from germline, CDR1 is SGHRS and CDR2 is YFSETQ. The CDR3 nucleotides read TGCGCCAGCAGCTTGCTAGGGATCGAGCAGTACTTC. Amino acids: CASSLLGIEQYF.

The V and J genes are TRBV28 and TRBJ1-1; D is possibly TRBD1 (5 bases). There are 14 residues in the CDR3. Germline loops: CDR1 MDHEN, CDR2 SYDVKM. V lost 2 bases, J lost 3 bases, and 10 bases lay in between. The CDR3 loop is CASSLQGPYTEAFF. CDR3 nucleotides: TGTGCCAGCAGTTTACAGGGTCCCTACACTGAAGCTTTCTTT.

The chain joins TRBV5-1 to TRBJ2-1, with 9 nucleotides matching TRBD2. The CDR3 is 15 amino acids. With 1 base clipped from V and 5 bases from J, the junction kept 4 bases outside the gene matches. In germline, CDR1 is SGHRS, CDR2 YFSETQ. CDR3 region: CASSLLASGDNEQFF. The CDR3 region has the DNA TGCGCCAGCAGCTTGTTGGCTAGCGGGGACAATGAGCAGTTCTTC.

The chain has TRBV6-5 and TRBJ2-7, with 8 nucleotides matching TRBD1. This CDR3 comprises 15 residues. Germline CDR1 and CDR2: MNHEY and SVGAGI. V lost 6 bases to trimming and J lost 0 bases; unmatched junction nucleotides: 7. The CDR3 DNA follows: TGTGCCAGCAGCCGAAACGACAGGGGCTCCTACGAGCAGTACTTC. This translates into CASSRNDRGSYEQYF.

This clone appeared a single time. CDR3 loop: CASKGQVLYEQYF. The CDR3, as DNA: TGTGCCAGCAAGGGACAGGTCCTCTACGAGCAGTACTTC. The chain couples TRBV11-2 to TRBJ2-7; TRBD1 aligns across 8 bases. Germline V CDR1 and CDR2: SGHAT, FQNNGV. The CDR3 is 13 residues long. V shed 7 bases, J shed 3 bases, and the junction held 5 bases outside the gene matches.

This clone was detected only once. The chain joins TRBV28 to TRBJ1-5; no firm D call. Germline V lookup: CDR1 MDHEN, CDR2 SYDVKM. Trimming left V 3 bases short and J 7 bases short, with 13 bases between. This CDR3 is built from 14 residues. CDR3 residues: CASSLVEVAQPQHF. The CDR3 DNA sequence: TGTGCCAGCAGTTTGGTGGAGGTCGCCCAGCCCCAGCATTTT.

The CDR3 is CASRSGTSGFYEQFF. CDR3 DNA sequence: TGTGCCAGCAGGTCCGGGACTAGCGGTTTCTATGAGCAGTTCTTC. The gene calls are TRBV27 and TRBJ2-1; TRBD2 matches at 11 bases. This CDR3 spans 15 amino acids. J was trimmed by 8 bases and V by 6 bases; bases with no gene match: 9. Germline assignment: CDR1 MNHEY and CDR2 SMNVEV (reference sequence).

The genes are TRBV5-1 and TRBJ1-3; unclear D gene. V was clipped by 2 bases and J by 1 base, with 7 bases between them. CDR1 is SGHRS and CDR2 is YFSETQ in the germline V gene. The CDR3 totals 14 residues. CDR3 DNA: TGCGCCAGCAGCTTCGGACGGTCTGGAAACACCATATATTTT. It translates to CASSFGRSGNTIYF.

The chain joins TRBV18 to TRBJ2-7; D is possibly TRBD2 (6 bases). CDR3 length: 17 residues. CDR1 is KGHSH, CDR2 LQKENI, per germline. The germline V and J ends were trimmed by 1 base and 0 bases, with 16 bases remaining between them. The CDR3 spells CASSPRSWDGSSYEQYF. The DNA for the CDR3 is TGTGCCAGCTCACCACGAAGTTGGGACGGGAGCTCCTACGAGCAGTACTTC.

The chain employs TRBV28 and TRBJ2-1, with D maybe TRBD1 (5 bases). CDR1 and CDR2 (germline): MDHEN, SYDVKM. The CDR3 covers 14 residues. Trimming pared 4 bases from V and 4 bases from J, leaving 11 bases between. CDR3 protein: CASSSRQLYNEQFF. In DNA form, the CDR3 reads TGTGCCAGCAGTTCGCGACAGCTATACAATGAGCAGTTCTTC.

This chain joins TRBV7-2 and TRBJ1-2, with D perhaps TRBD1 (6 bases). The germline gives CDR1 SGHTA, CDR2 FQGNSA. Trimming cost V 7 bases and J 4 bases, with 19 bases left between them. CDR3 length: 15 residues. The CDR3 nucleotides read TGTGCCAGCACCCACTCGTCCGGGACATTCTATGGCTACACCTTC. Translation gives CASTHSSGTFYGYTF. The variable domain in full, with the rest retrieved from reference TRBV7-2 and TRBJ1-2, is GAGVSQSPSNKVTEKGKDVELRCDPISGHTALYWYRQSLGQGLEFLIYFQGNSAPDKSGLPSDRFSAERTGGSVSTLTIQRTQQEDSAVYLCASTHSSGTFYGYTFGSGTRLTVV.

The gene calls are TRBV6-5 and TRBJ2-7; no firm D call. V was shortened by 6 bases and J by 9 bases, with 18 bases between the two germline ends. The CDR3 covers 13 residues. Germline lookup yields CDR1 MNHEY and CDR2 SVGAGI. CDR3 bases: TGTGCCAGCAGCCCAACCAGATACACGGCGCAGTACTTC. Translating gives CASSPTRYTAQYF.

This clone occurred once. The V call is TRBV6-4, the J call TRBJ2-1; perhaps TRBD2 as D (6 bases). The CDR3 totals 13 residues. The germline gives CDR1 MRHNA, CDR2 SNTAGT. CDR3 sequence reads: CASSRGYYNEQFF. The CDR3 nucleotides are TGTGCTTCATCACGGGGGTACTACAATGAGCAGTTCTTC.

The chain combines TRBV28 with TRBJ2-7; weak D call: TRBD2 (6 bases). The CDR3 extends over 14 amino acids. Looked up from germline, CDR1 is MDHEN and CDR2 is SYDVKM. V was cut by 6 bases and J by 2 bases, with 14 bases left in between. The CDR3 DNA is TGTGCCAGCAGGGAGGGACGGGCGACCTACGAGCAGTACTTC. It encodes CASREGRATYEQYF.

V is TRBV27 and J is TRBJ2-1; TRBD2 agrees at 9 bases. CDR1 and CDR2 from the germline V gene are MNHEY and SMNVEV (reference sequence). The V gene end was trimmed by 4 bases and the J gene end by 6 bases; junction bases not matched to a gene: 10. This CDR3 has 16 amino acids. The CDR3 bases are TGTGCCAGCAGTTCCCATAGCGGGAGTAGAGGCAATGAGCAGTTCTTC. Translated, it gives CASSSHSGSRGNEQFF.

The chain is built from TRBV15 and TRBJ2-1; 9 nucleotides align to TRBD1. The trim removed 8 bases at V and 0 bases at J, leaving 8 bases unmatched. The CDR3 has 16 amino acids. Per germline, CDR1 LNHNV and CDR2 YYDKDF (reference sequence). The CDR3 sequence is CATLETTGGSYNEQFF. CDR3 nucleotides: TGTGCCACCTTGGAGACGACAGGGGGCTCCTACAATGAGCAGTTCTTC.

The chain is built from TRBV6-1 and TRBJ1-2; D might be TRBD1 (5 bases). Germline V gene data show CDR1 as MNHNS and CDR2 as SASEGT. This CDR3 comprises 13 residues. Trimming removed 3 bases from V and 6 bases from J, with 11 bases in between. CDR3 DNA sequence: TGTGCCAGCAGTGAGTCAGGGATCGATGGCTACACCTTC. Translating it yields CASSESGIDGYTF.

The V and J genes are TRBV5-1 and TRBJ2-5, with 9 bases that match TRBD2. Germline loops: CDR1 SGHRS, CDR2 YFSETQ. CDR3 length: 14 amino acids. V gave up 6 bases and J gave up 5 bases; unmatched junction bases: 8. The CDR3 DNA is TGCGCCAGCAATGTAGCGGGAGTGGAGGAGACCCAGTACTTC. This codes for CASNVAGVEETQYF.

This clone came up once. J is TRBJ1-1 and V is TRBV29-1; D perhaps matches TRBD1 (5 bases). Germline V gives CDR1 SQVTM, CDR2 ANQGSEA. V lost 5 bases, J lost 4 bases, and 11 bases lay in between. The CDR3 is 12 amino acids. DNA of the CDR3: TGCAGCGTTTGTGGGGGGTTCACTGAAGCTTTCTTT. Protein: CSVCGGFTEAFF.

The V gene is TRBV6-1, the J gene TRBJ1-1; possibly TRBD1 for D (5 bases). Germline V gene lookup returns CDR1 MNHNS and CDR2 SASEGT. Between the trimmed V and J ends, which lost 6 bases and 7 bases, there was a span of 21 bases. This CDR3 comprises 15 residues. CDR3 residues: CASRRGAGNDYEAFF. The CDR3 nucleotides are TGTGCCAGCAGAAGAGGGGCAGGCAACGATTATGAAGCTTTCTTT.

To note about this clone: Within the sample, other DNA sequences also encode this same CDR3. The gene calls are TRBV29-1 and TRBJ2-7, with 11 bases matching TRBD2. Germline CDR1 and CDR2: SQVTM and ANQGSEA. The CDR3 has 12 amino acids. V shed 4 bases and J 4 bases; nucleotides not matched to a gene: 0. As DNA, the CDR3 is TGCAGCGTTGTAGCGGGAGGGTACGAGCAGTACTTC. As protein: CSVVAGGYEQYF.

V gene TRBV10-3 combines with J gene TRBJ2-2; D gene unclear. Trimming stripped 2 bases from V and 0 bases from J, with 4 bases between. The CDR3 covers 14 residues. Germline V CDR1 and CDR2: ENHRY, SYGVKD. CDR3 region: CAISEIANTGELFF. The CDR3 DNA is TGTGCCATCAGTGAGATTGCGAACACCGGGGAGCTGTTTTTT.